This TCR beta chain emerged from a study of Ad26.COV2.S vaccination and SARS-CoV-2 variants. Study results and caveats: Using TCR breadth and depth analyses may have led to underestimated total T cell responses. A substantial breadth of spike-specific CD8+ and CD4+ T cell responses after vaccination has been reported. Non-spike TCR breadth was similar in vaccine and placebo recipients.

Treatment meaning: 15 to 20 received Ad26.COV2.S at low or high dose, single or two shots; 5 received placebo; per-sample allocation not given. Collection of the samples took place on day 63 after the first injection of vaccine or placebo. Here immunoSEQ multiplex PCR was the method, and the copy in TCRdb shows in-frame clones only, minus some. The sample carries 350,000 to 450,000 clones, about 90% recorded once. V shed 2 bases and J shed 10 bases, with 15 bases lying between them. This CDR3 region has 13 residues. CDR1 and CDR2 from the germline V gene are SGHDN and FVKESK. Turning to this clone: What it recognizes is unknown.

The TCR comes from a person aged 18 to 59 who received the Ad26.COV2.S COVID-19 vaccine or a placebo. This chain links TRBV14 with TRBJ2-7; possibly TRBD2 for D (5 bases). Sequenced material: peripheral blood, taken in a trial of Ad26.COV2.S vaccine versus placebo. The CDR3 is CASSQPPSRGQYF. CDR3 in DNA: TGTGCCAGCAGCCAACCTCCCTCTCGGGGTCAGTACTTC. Complete variable domain (other parts from reference TRBV14 and TRBJ2-7): EAGVTQFPSHSVIEKGQTVTLRCDPISGHDNLYWYRRVMGKEIKFLLHFVKESKQDESGMPNNRFLAERTGGTYSTLKVQPAELEDSGVYFCASSQPPSRGQYFGPGTRLTVT.